The sequence of this T cell receptor beta chain was determined in a study of control samples from healthy donors and cancer patients. The V end was cut by 3 bases, the J end by 0 bases, with 11 bases between. Per the germline V gene, CDR1 is KGHDR and CDR2 is SFDVKD. The length of the CDR3 is 16 residues. TCRdb's copy holds only in-frame clones and misses some; the assay was immunoSEQ multiplex PCR. Of hundreds of thousands of clones in the sample, around 90% were seen once. The sequence was collected from a man between 35 and 55 years old with head and neck cancer. V is TRBV24-1 and J is TRBJ2-4; TRBD2 is a possible D gene (5 bases). Source material: PBMCs. In nucleotides, the CDR3 is TGTGCCACCAGTGATCCGACCGGGGAAGCCAAAAACATTCAGTACTTC. It is translated as CATSDPTGEAKNIQYF.